The clone carrying this T cell receptor beta chain appeared many times. CDR1 is MDHEN, CDR2 SYDVKM, per germline. This CDR3 is built from 16 residues. Trimming pared 8 bases from V and 0 bases from J, leaving 17 bases between. Original handling: Reference gene primer amplification yielded estimated nucleated cell counts. Clones were read by immunoSEQ multiplex PCR, and TCRdb kept only the in-frame ones, dropping some. D and trimming come from the DNA, and the V and J calls and clone size come from that table. The repertoire holds around 150,000 clones, with roughly 90% as singletons. The sample comes from a study of blood T cell repertoires in COVID-19. Study-level background: The United States, Italy and Spain supplied acute and convalescent COVID-19 samples.

The chain employs TRBV28 and TRBJ1-3; D is possibly TRBD1 (6 bases). What was sequenced was peripheral blood. The receptor's source is a man aged 25-45 years with COVID-19, enrolled during active disease. The CDR3 region is CASSLTRTVSGNTIYF. The CDR3 DNA sequence: TGTGCCAGCTCCCTAACAAGGACAGTCTCTGGAAACACCATATATTTT. Based on the CDR3 plus reference TRBV28 and TRBJ1-3, the full variable domain is DVKVTQSSRYLVKRTGEKVFLECVQDMDHENMFWYRQDPGLGLRLIYFSYDVKMKEKGDIPEGYSVSREKKERFSLILESASTNQTSMYLCASSLTRTVSGNTIYFGEGSWLTVV.